Each of the 3 T cell receptor beta chains below was sequenced from the same sample in a study of cytomegalovirus exposure and HLA in healthy donors. The primer mix had 60 Vbeta and 13 Jbeta primers. Assay used: immunoSEQ multiplex PCR; TCRdb lists only in-frame clones, some missing. The table includes about 98,000 clones, around four fifths detected once. Sample: PBMCs. These receptors originate from a female donor in good health and CMV-seropositive.

The rearrangement uses TRBV10-3 and TRBJ1-3; 7 bases are shared with TRBD1. This CDR3 has 16 residues. Germline CDR1 ENHRY, CDR2 SYGVKD. Unmatched junction bases numbered 6, after V lost 0 bases and J lost 4 bases. The CDR3 DNA sequence: TGTGCCATCAGTGAGTCCACCAGGGGGTTAGGAAACACCATATATTTT. It codes for CAISESTRGLGNTIYF.

V usage is TRBV5-6 and J usage is TRBJ1-2, with TRBD1 identical over 10 bases. The CDR3 consists of 17 residues. CDR1 and CDR2 from the germline V gene are SGHDT and YYEEEE. The J segment lost 2 bases and the V segment lost 5 bases, leaving 12 bases of the junction unmatched. The CDR3 loop reads CASRGRDRGLKNYGYTF. In DNA, the CDR3 is TGTGCCAGCAGAGGGCGGGACAGGGGATTGAAGAACTATGGCTACACCTTC.

The chain is built from TRBV14 and TRBJ2-3; 15 bases match TRBD2. Germline loops: CDR1 SGHDN, CDR2 FVKESK. With V trimmed by 2 bases and J by 1 base, 13 bases remained unmatched. The CDR3 is 21 residues long. CDR3 region: CASSQPHTGLAGGARTDTQYF. The DNA for the CDR3 is TGTGCCAGCAGCCAACCACATACGGGACTAGCGGGAGGAGCCCGCACAGATACGCAGTATTTT.